Described below is a single T cell receptor beta chain sequence and its context. This sample was taken from a study of cytomegalovirus exposure and HLA in healthy donors. The PCR employed 60 Vbeta primers together with 13 Jbeta primers. How the authors handled the data: In a later analysis, of some 80 million unique beta chains, about 11 million appeared in at least two donors. Produced via immunoSEQ multiplex PCR; TCRdb's table is partial and in-frame only. That table furnishes V, J and clone size, whereas the DNA furnished D and trimming. The repertoire has 200,000 or so clones, roughly 87% of them found once; the top ten carry around 0.25%. V was clipped by 1 base and J by 6 bases; unmatched bases: 3. The germline V gene has CDR1 MGHDK and CDR2 SYGVNS. The CDR3 runs 15 residues.

V usage is TRBV25-1 and J usage is TRBJ2-5; 12 nucleotides match TRBD1. This clonotype was obtained from a girl less than two years old in good health and CMV-seronegative. Sequenced input: PBMCs. The CDR3 reads CASSELGQGAKTQYF. CDR3 nucleotides: TGTGCCAGCAGTGAATTGGGACAGGGGGCGAAGACCCAGTACTTC.